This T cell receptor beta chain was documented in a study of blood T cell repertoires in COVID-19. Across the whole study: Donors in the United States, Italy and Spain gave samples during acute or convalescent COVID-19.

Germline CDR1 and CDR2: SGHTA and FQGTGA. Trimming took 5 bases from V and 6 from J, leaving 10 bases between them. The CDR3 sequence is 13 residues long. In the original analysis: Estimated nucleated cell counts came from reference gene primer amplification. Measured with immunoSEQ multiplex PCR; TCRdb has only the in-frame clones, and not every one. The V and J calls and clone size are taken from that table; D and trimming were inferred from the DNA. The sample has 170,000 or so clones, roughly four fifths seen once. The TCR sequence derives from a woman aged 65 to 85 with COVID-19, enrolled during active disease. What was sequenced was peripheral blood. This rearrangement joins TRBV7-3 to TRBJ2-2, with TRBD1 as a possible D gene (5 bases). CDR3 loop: CASSAQGSGELFF. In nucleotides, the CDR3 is TGTGCCAGCAGCGCCCAGGGTTCCGGGGAGCTGTTTTTT. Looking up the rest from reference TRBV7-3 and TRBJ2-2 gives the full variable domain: GAGVSQTPSNKVTEKGKYVELRCDPISGHTALYWYRQSLGQGPEFLIYFQGTGAADDSGLPNDRFFAVRPEGSVSTLKIQRTERGDSAVYLCASSAQGSGELFFGEGSRLTVL.